A selection of T cell receptor beta chains follows, all from one sample in a study of cytomegalovirus exposure and HLA in healthy donors. Libraries were prepared by immunoSEQ multiplex PCR; TCRdb keeps only in-frame clonotypes and omits some of them. The sample consists of tens of thousands of clones, roughly 80% of them appearing once. Specimen: PBMCs. All receptors come from a woman in her twenties or thirties in good health and CMV-seronegative. CDR3s include the opening cysteine and the closing phenylalanine or tryptophan. The D gene is left open where the match is weak. Clone size is stated in some rows and not others, as once, few, many or a class when expanded.

size,V,D,J,CDR3,DNA
few,TRBV5-1,TRBD2,TRBJ2-1,CASSLVAGKNNEQFF,TGCGCCAGCAGCTTGGTAGCGGGGAAAAACAATGAGCAGTTCTTC
few,TRBV5-4,TRBD1,TRBJ2-2,CASSRPGQATNTGELFF,TGTGCCAGCAGCAGGCCGGGACAGGCAACGAACACCGGGGAGCTGTTTTTT
.,TRBV27,.,TRBJ1-1,CASSLAGNTEAFF,TGTGCCAGCAGTTTAGCCGGGAACACTGAAGCTTTCTTT
few,TRBV5-5,TRBD1,TRBJ1-1,CASSWDRGQSEAFF,TGTGCCAGCAGCTGGGACAGGGGGCAATCTGAAGCTTTCTTT
once,TRBV19,.,TRBJ2-7,CASKGLPTYEQYF,TGTGCCAGTAAGGGACTTCCGACCTACGAGCAGTACTTC
.,TRBV28,TRBD1,TRBJ1-5,CASTDRVGSNQPQHF,TGTGCCAGCACTGACAGGGTCGGGAGCAATCAGCCCCAGCATTTT
.,TRBV5-1,TRBD1,TRBJ2-1,CASSSPWTGGDYNEQFF,TGCGCCAGCAGCTCTCCGTGGACAGGGGGTGACTACAATGAGCAGTTCTTC
.,TRBV6-6,.,TRBJ2-5,CASIGQPQETQYF,TGTGCCAGCATCGGACAGCCCCAAGAGACCCAGTACTTC
.,TRBV12-5,.,TRBJ2-5,CASGIGGSGETQYF,TGTGCTAGTGGAATCGGGGGAAGTGGGGAGACCCAGTACTTC
once,TRBV18,.,TRBJ1-1,CASSGVPGQMNTEAFF,TGTGCCAGCTCAGGTGTTCCCGGACAGATGAACACTGAAGCTTTCTTT
.,TRBV6-1,.,TRBJ1-5,CASSEGQTYSNQPQHF,TGTGCCAGCAGTGAGGGGCAGACATATAGCAATCAGCCCCAGCATTTT
.,TRBV5-1,.,TRBJ1-1,CASSLAQNTEAFF,TGCGCCAGCAGCTTGGCCCAGAACACTGAAGCTTTCTTT
.,TRBV7-2,TRBD1,TRBJ2-7,CASSNDRVSYEQYF,TGTGCCAGCAGCAACGACAGGGTTTCCTACGAGCAGTACTTC
.,TRBV6-1,.,TRBJ1-1,CASNAITGLNTEAFF,TGTGCCAGCAACGCGATAACAGGGCTGAACACTGAAGCTTTCTTT
.,TRBV6-1,TRBD2,TRBJ2-7,CASSAGGNLLDEQYF,TGTGCCAGCAGTGCCGGGGGGAACCTCCTAGACGAGCAGTACTTC
.,TRBV11-2,TRBD1,TRBJ1-1,CASSLVGQGITEAFF,TGTGCCAGCAGCTTAGTGGGACAGGGCATCACTGAAGCTTTCTTT
.,TRBV7-9,TRBD1,TRBJ1-6,CASSPGQGLNSPLHF,TGTGCCAGCAGCCCAGGACAGGGGTTGAATTCACCCCTCCACTTT
.,TRBV18,TRBD1,TRBJ1-1,CASSQGQSTEAFF,TGTGCCAGCTCGCAGGGACAGAGCACTGAAGCTTTCTTT
once,TRBV28,.,TRBJ1-2,CASSTLTGGYTF,TGTGCCAGCAGTACCCTGACAGGAGGCTACACCTTC
.,TRBV5-8,TRBD2,TRBJ2-7,CASSLAWGGNYEQYF,TGTGCCAGCAGCTTGGCTTGGGGGGGAAACTACGAGCAGTACTTC
.,TRBV19,.,TRBJ1-2,CASSPGGIQAGIYGYTF,TGTGCCAGTTCTCCGGGGGGGATTCAGGCTGGGATCTATGGCTACACCTTC
.,TRBV9,TRBD1,TRBJ1-2,CASSYRQGAAYGYTF,TGTGCCAGCAGCTACCGACAGGGGGCGGCCTATGGCTACACCTTC
few,TRBV29-1,.,TRBJ1-1,CSVIRGPGEAFF,TGCAGCGTCATCCGGGGTCCCGGTGAAGCTTTCTTT
once,TRBV29-1,.,TRBJ2-1,CSVGTFYNEQFF,TGCAGCGTTGGAACTTTCTACAATGAGCAGTTCTTC
once,TRBV6-5,TRBD1,TRBJ1-5,CASSRGQGNQPQHF,TGTGCCAGCAGTAGGGGACAGGGGAATCAGCCCCAGCATTTT
.,TRBV11-2,TRBD1,TRBJ2-7,CASSAWDRSSEQYF,TGTGCCAGCAGCGCCTGGGACAGAAGTAGCGAGCAGTACTTC
.,TRBV11-3,.,TRBJ1-5,CASSLGAFGQPQHF,TGTGCCAGCAGCTTGGGGGCCTTTGGACAGCCCCAGCATTTT
.,TRBV27,.,TRBJ1-6,CATSTGNSPLHF,TGTGCCACCTCCACAGGGAATTCACCCCTCCACTTT
.,TRBV18,.,TRBJ1-5,CASSPGTPASNQPQHF,TGTGCCAGCTCACCCGGGACTCCAGCCAGCAATCAGCCCCAGCATTTT
.,TRBV7-7,.,TRBJ2-1,CASSSDSSSYNEQFF,TGTGCCAGCAGCTCGGACTCGAGCTCCTACAATGAGCAGTTCTTC
.,TRBV6-1,.,TRBJ1-1,CASSEAAGRGGAEAFF,TGTGCCAGCAGTGAAGCGGCAGGGAGGGGAGGCGCTGAAGCTTTCTTT
.,TRBV6-6,.,TRBJ1-1,CASSPTGLTEAFF,TGTGCCAGCAGTCCAACAGGGCTCACTGAAGCTTTCTTT
once,TRBV2,.,TRBJ2-7,CASSEALFGAYEQYF,TGTGCCAGCAGTGAAGCGCTTTTTGGGGCGTACGAGCAGTACTTC
.,TRBV27,TRBD1,TRBJ2-7,CASSPRGLIHEYEQYF,TGTGCCAGCAGTCCTAGGGGGCTCATACACGAATACGAGCAGTACTTC
.,TRBV6-6,.,TRBJ1-2,CASSRDSSYTF,TGTGCCAGCAGCCGGGACTCAAGCTACACCTTC
.,TRBV6-1,.,TRBJ1-1,CASSRLHKNTEAFF,TGTGCCAGCAGTCGCTTACACAAGAACACTGAAGCTTTCTTT
.,TRBV7-6,TRBD1,TRBJ1-1,CASTPGGNTEAFF,TGTGCCAGCACCCCAGGGGGGAACACTGAAGCTTTCTTT
few,TRBV5-4,TRBD1,TRBJ2-7,CASSLQGADEQYF,TGTGCCAGCAGTCTACAGGGGGCTGACGAGCAGTACTTC
.,TRBV29-1,TRBD1,TRBJ1-1,CSVAAQGAGGAFF,TGCAGCGTTGCTGCCCAGGGGGCCGGGGGGGCTTTCTTT
.,TRBV11-2,.,TRBJ1-2,CASSPPEGAIYGYTF,TGTGCCAGCAGCCCCCCGGAGGGTGCGATCTATGGCTACACCTTC